This paragraph reports one TCR beta chain. Per the authors' pipeline: By means of reference gene primer amplification, nucleated cell counts were estimated. Produced via immunoSEQ multiplex PCR; TCRdb's table is partial and in-frame only. From that table come the V and J calls and clone size; the DNA was used to work out D and trimming. Among roughly 100,000 clones listed, just over 85% were seen once. The data were obtained in a study of blood T cell repertoires in COVID-19. Study overall: The United States, Italy and Spain provided the acute and convalescent COVID-19 samples.

Trimming took off 0 bases at V and 6 bases at J, with 6 bases between the two ends. Per the germline V gene, CDR1 is SGHTS and CDR2 is YDEGEE. This CDR3 has 12 amino acids. The receptor was derived from a human donor in a cohort sampled during active COVID-19. The J gene is TRBJ1-2, the V gene TRBV5-8; D gene unclear. The sequenced material came from peripheral blood. CDR3 coding DNA: TGTGCCAGCAGCTTGGCCCGGGATGGCTACACCTTC. Protein product: CASSLARDGYTF. Using reference TRBV5-8 and TRBJ1-2 for the parts outside the CDR3, the full variable domain is EAGVTQSPTHLIKTRGQQATLRCSPISGHTSVYWYQQALGLGLQFLLWYDEGEERNRGNFPPRFSGRQFPNYSSELNVNALELEDSALYLCASSLARDGYTFGSGTRLTVV.